The 19 T cell receptor beta chains given below trace back to one sample, sequenced in a study of T cells after yellow fever vaccination. TCRdb reanalysed the 5' RACE reads using MiXCR and keeps one entry per CDR3 protein. The sample lists roughly 520,000 distinct CDR3 sequences; 21% were seen once. The specimen was PBMCs, collected roughly 20 days after the first yellow fever vaccination. The receptor set was obtained from a man younger than 35 who received the YFV17D yellow fever vaccine.

Regarding this clonotype: This sequence may be a read error, since a much larger clone differs from it by one base. V usage is TRBV3-1 and J usage is TRBJ1-3, with D perhaps matching TRBD1 (6 bases). V gave up 8 bases and J gave up 4 bases, with 18 bases separating them. The CDR3 consists of 15 residues. CDR1 is LGHDT, CDR2 YNNKEL, per germline (reference sequence). The CDR3 protein is CASCAYRDGGNTIYF. The CDR3, as DNA: TGTGCCAGCTGTGCATACAGGGACGGCGGAAACACCATATATTTT.

This clonotype has a handful of counts. V is TRBV7-6 and J is TRBJ2-7; 8 bases fit TRBD1. After removal of 5 bases from V and 1 base from J, the junction contained 10 bases not matched to a gene. The germline V gene encodes CDR1 SGHVS and CDR2 FNYEAQ. The CDR3 runs to 16 residues. The CDR3 spells CASSPSSRTGSYEQYF. CDR3 sequence (DNA): TGTGCCAGCAGCCCGTCGTCCCGGACAGGGTCCTACGAGCAGTACTTC.

This clonotype was seen a handful of times. The chain recombines TRBV24-1 with TRBJ1-2; D uncertain. The length of the CDR3 is 15 residues. Germline CDR1 is KGHDR and CDR2 is SFDVKD. Trimming stripped 4 bases from V and 7 bases from J, with 18 bases between. The chain's CDR3 is CATSDQAGGEGGYTF. The CDR3, as DNA: TGTGCCACCAGTGACCAGGCGGGTGGCGAAGGTGGCTACACCTTC.

The sample holds many counts of this clonotype. The chain uses TRBV13 and TRBJ2-2; D uncertain. The CDR3 length is 12 residues. Germline CDR1 reads PRHDT; CDR2 reads FYEKMQ (reference sequence). Trimming pared 5 bases from V and 8 bases from J, leaving 9 bases between. CDR3 sequence reads: CASSLPGGELFF. CDR3 DNA sequence: TGTGCCAGCAGCCTCCCTGGGGGGGAGCTGTTTTTT.

This clonotype appeared once. The chain employs TRBV12-3 or TRBV12-4 and TRBJ2-7, with D uncertain. V was clipped by 2 bases and J by 3 bases, with 5 bases between them. The CDR3 consists of 12 residues. This CDR3 is CASSLQIYEQYF. CDR3 DNA sequence: TGTGCCAGCAGTTTACAAATCTACGAGCAGTACTTC.

V and J are TRBV12-3 or TRBV12-4 and TRBJ1-2; D unresolved. This CDR3 comprises 15 residues. The V and J ends lost 4 bases and 2 bases respectively, with 14 bases between them. The chain's CDR3 is CASSSASSSNYGYTF. CDR3 nucleotide sequence: TGTGCCAGCAGTTCGGCGTCTTCCTCGAACTATGGCTACACCTTC.

This clonotype was picked up a small number of times. This chain joins TRBV5-4 and TRBJ2-4, with D tentatively TRBD1 or TRBD2 (7 bases each). Trimming took 4 bases from V and 0 from J, leaving 14 bases between them. The CDR3 is made up of 16 amino acids. Germline CDR1 reads SGHNT; CDR2 reads YYREEE (reference sequence). CDR3 amino acids: CASSARGGLAKNIQYF. The CDR3 DNA reads TGTGCCAGCAGCGCCAGGGGGGGATTAGCCAAAAACATTCAGTACTTC.

V is TRBV12-3 or TRBV12-4 and J is TRBJ2-2; D unresolved. The CDR3 is 16 amino acids. Trimming stripped 3 bases from V and 0 bases from J, with 11 bases between. DNA of the CDR3: TGTGCCAGCAGTTTTGGCCGCGGAACGAACACCGGGGAGCTGTTTTTT. The encoded protein is CASSFGRGTNTGELFF.

The J gene is TRBJ1-3, the V gene TRBV4-3; no firm D call. Germline V gene lookup returns CDR1 LGHNA and CDR2 YSLEER. Trimming left V 1 base short and J 4 bases short, with 8 bases between. The CDR3 contains 14 residues. The CDR3 spells CASSQGNGGNTIYF. The CDR3 bases are TGCGCCAGCAGCCAAGGGAATGGGGGAAACACCATATATTTT.

The J gene is TRBJ2-5, the V gene TRBV4-1, with TRBD2 matching 8 bases. CDR1 and CDR2 from the germline V gene are MGHRA and YSYEKL. There are 14 residues in the CDR3. V lost 6 bases, J lost 5 bases, and 8 bases stayed unmatched. This CDR3 is CASRDPGGRETQYF. CDR3 nucleotide sequence: TGCGCCAGCAGAGACCCGGGGGGGCGGGAGACCCAGTACTTC.

V usage is TRBV30 and J usage is TRBJ2-2, with 8 nucleotides matching TRBD1. The CDR3 length is 16 residues. Germline V gene sequence: CDR1 GTSNPN, CDR2 SVGIG (reference sequence). V shed 2 bases and J 6 bases; nucleotides not matched to a gene: 11. CDR3 residues: CAWSTLQGGGPGELFF. As DNA, the CDR3 is TGTGCCTGGAGTACCTTACAGGGGGGAGGACCCGGGGAGCTGTTTTTT. The full variable domain, with the rest looked up from reference TRBV30 and TRBJ2-2, is SQTIHQWPATLVQPVGSPLSLECTVEGTSNPNLYWYRQAAGRGLQLLFYSVGIGQISSEVPQNLSASRPQDRQFILSSKKLLLSDSGFYLCAWSTLQGGGPGELFFGEGSRLTVL.

The chain uses TRBV2 and TRBJ1-2; D not certain. The CDR3 length is 12 residues. V was pared by 7 bases and J by 7 bases, with 13 bases between. CDR1 is SNHLY, CDR2 FYNNEI, per germline. CDR3 bases: TGTGCCAGCACTAACGGACCGCGTGGCTACACCTTC. Its translation is CASTNGPRGYTF.

The table lists this clonotype with a few counts. The chain has TRBV12-3 or TRBV12-4 and TRBJ1-5, with TRBD1 matching over 7 bases. The CDR3 runs to 16 residues. V trimming: 5 bases; J trimming: 10 bases; junction bases outside the gene matches: 17. CDR3: CASSLPGQAGVVPQHF. In DNA form, the CDR3 reads TGTGCCAGCAGTCTGCCCGGACAGGCGGGAGTAGTCCCCCAGCATTTT.

V gene TRBV12-3 or TRBV12-4 combines with J gene TRBJ2-7; TRBD1 or TRBD2 may be the D gene (6 bases each). The CDR3 has 14 residues. Trimming removed 1 base from V and 5 bases from J, with 12 bases in between. This chain's CDR3 is CASSLDRGANEQYF. The CDR3 DNA reads as TGTGCCAGCAGTTTAGATAGGGGGGCCAACGAGCAGTACTTC.

The chain employs TRBV4-2 and TRBJ2-3; the D call may be TRBD1 or TRBD2 (6 bases each). The V gene lost 3 bases and the J gene lost 2 bases, with 15 bases spanning the gap. This CDR3 has 16 amino acids. Germline V gene sequence: CDR1 LGHNA, CDR2 YNFKEQ. DNA of the CDR3: TGTGCCAGCAGCCACACCTCGGGGGCCTTCACAGATACGCAGTATTTT. It yields the protein CASSHTSGAFTDTQYF.

This clonotype was counted many times. The rearrangement uses TRBV9 and TRBJ2-3; weak D call: TRBD1 (7 bases). V was cut by 0 bases and J by 4 bases, with 12 bases left in between. Germline CDR1 is SGDLS and CDR2 is YYNGEE. The CDR3 loop spans 15 amino acids. CDR3 in amino acids: CASSVATGEADTQYF. CDR3 nucleotides: TGTGCCAGCAGCGTAGCAACAGGGGAGGCAGATACGCAGTATTTT.

A word on this clonotype: This may be a read error, as it is one base from a much larger clone. The rearrangement uses TRBV5-6 and TRBJ1-2, with D perhaps matching TRBD1 (6 bases). This CDR3 is built from 13 residues. Germline CDR1 SGHDT, CDR2 YYEEEE. V lost 4 bases to trimming and J lost 4 bases, with 11 bases between them. CDR3 DNA: TGTGCCAGCAGCCCCGGGACATTCTATGGCTACACCTTC. Protein: CASSPGTFYGYTF. The full variable domain, its missing parts supplied by reference TRBV5-6 and TRBJ1-2, is DAGVTQSPTHLIKTRGQQVTLRCSPKSGHDTVSWYQQALGQGPQFIFQYYEEEERQRGNFPDRFSGHQFPNYSSELNVNALLLGDSALYLCASSPGTFYGYTFGSGTRLTVV.

This clonotype occurred a few times. This rearrangement joins TRBV5-1 to TRBJ1-3; possibly TRBD1 for D (6 bases). Germline V gives CDR1 SGHRS, CDR2 YFSETQ. The CDR3 has 16 residues. The V and J ends lost 2 bases and 0 bases respectively, with 12 bases between them. This CDR3 is CASSFISGDSGNTIYF. In nucleotides, the CDR3 is TGCGCCAGCAGCTTTATTTCAGGGGACTCTGGAAACACCATATATTTT.

This clonotype was counted only a few times. The V gene is TRBV7-6, the J gene TRBJ2-1, with D perhaps TRBD2 (5 bases). Trimming took off 0 bases at V and 2 bases at J, with 11 bases between the two ends. The CDR3 sequence is 16 residues long. Germline V lookup: CDR1 SGHVS, CDR2 FNYEAQ. CDR3: CASSLAPARAYNEQFF. In DNA, the CDR3 is TGTGCCAGCAGCTTAGCCCCGGCGAGGGCCTACAATGAGCAGTTCTTC.